Shown below are 13 T cell receptor beta chains from a single sample sequenced in a study of beta chain features in type 1 diabetes. The investigators reverse transcribed all of the isolated RNA, so they sequenced expressed TCRB transcripts. Sequencing was performed with immunoSEQ multiplex PCR; in TCRdb, only in-frame clones are kept and a portion is missing. The sample includes 860,000 or so clones, about 17% of them seen just once. Specimen: naive CD4+ T cells from blood. The receptors shown here come from a woman under 30 in good health.

This clone was seen a handful of times. The chain recombines TRBV28 with TRBJ1-5, with D unresolved. The V end was cut by 6 bases, the J end by 3 bases, with 15 bases between. The CDR3 totals 15 residues. CDR1 is MDHEN and CDR2 is SYDVKM in the germline V gene. The CDR3 spells CASSSWAANNQPQHF. Here the CDR3 DNA reads TGTGCCAGCAGCTCCTGGGCAGCAAACAATCAGCCCCAGCATTTT.

This clone was recorded a few times. The rearrangement links TRBV28 to TRBJ2-7; D unresolved. CDR1 is MDHEN, CDR2 SYDVKM, per germline. Trimming left V 5 bases short and J 1 base short, with 15 bases between. The CDR3 has 15 amino acids. The CDR3 region is CASSTINGPSYEQYF. Here the CDR3 DNA reads TGTGCCAGCAGTACTATCAATGGGCCTTCCTACGAGCAGTACTTC.

This clone was seen more than once but under ten times. V is TRBV5-1 and J is TRBJ2-1, with 8 bases fitting TRBD2. This CDR3 spans 18 amino acids. Germline V gives CDR1 SGHRS, CDR2 YFSETQ. Trimming cost V 4 bases and J 0 bases; bases outside gene matches: 12. The CDR3 sequence: CASSIPTTSVSSYNEQFF. CDR3 coding DNA: TGCGCCAGCAGCATACCGACGACTAGCGTCAGCTCCTACAATGAGCAGTTCTTC.

The rearrangement uses TRBV27 and TRBJ2-3; tentatively, D is TRBD2 (6 bases). The CDR3 is made up of 18 amino acids. The germline V gene has CDR1 MNHEY and CDR2 SMNVEV (reference sequence). With 6 bases removed from V and 0 bases from J, the gap between germline ends came to 22 bases. In DNA form, the CDR3 reads TGTGCCAGCAGCTTAGGGGTCACTAGCACCTCTAGCACAGATACGCAGTATTTT. Its protein is CASSLGVTSTSSTDTQYF.

This clone occurred a few times. The sample contains more than one DNA sequence encoding this CDR3. V usage is TRBV7-2 and J usage is TRBJ2-1, with D possibly TRBD1 on 5 matching bases. The CDR3 contains 13 residues. The V gene's germline CDR1 is SGHTA and CDR2 FQGNSA. Trimming cost V 4 bases and J 4 bases, with 8 bases left between them. CDR3: CASSSTVYNEQFF. The CDR3 coding sequence is TGTGCCAGCAGCTCGACAGTATACAATGAGCAGTTCTTC.

The V and J genes are TRBV13 and TRBJ2-7; TRBD1 aligns across 9 bases. Trimming cost V 4 bases and J 2 bases; bases outside gene matches: 6. The CDR3 sequence is 15 residues long. Looked up from germline, CDR1 is PRHDT and CDR2 is FYEKMQ (reference sequence). The CDR3 sequence is CASSSPGQGAYEQYF. DNA of the CDR3: TGTGCCAGCAGCTCACCGGGACAGGGAGCCTACGAGCAGTACTTC.

The chain combines TRBV11-2 with TRBJ2-2; D is unclear. V lost 0 bases and J 9 bases, leaving 5 bases between the germline ends. This CDR3 is 12 amino acids long. CDR1 is SGHAT, CDR2 FQNNGV, per germline. As DNA, the CDR3 is TGTGCCAGCAGCTTAGAGGGCCGGGAGCTGTTTTTT. It translates to CASSLEGRELFF.

The chain carries TRBV7-9 and TRBJ1-2, with D possibly matching TRBD1 (5 bases). Trimming shortened V by 3 bases and J by 4 bases, and 9 bases separated the two germline ends. The CDR3 spans 13 residues. CDR1 and CDR2 (germline): SEHNR, FQNEAQ (reference sequence). CDR3 nucleotide sequence: TGTGCCAGCAGCTTGACAGAAATCTATGGCTACACCTTC. Protein: CASSLTEIYGYTF.

In this sample, this clone turned up a few times. The chain carries TRBV18 and TRBJ2-5; a possible D gene is TRBD1 (6 bases). Germline lookup yields CDR1 KGHSH and CDR2 LQKENI. V gave up 10 bases and J gave up 1 base, with 10 bases separating them. The CDR3 is 12 residues long. CDR3: CATTGTQETQYF. The CDR3 DNA sequence: TGTGCCACCACAGGGACCCAAGAGACCCAGTACTTC.

Only a few counts were recorded for this clone. The same CDR3 can be traced to other DNA sequences in this sample. This chain joins TRBV2 and TRBJ2-7; 7 nucleotides match TRBD1. Trimming removed 4 bases from V and 0 bases from J; junction bases left unmatched: 0. Germline assignment: CDR1 SNHLY and CDR2 FYNNEI. CDR3 size: 13 residues. CDR3 coding DNA: TGTGCCAGCAGTGGGGACAGCTCCTACGAGCAGTACTTC. It codes for CASSGDSSYEQYF.

There are a few counts of this clone. CDR3 DNA sequence: TGTGCCAGCAGGCCTAGCGGGACCTACAATGAGCAGTTCTTC. Translated, it gives CASRPSGTYNEQFF. The chain uses TRBV6-1 and TRBJ2-1, with 9 bases that match TRBD2. Trimming at V came to 6 bases and at J to 2 bases, leaving 2 bases not matched to a gene. The CDR3 covers 14 residues. Germline assignment: CDR1 MNHNS and CDR2 SASEGT.

The chain recombines TRBV7-2 with TRBJ2-7; no clear D. This CDR3 spans 15 amino acids. V lost 0 bases and J 4 bases, leaving 13 bases between the germline ends. The germline gives CDR1 SGHTA, CDR2 FQGNSA. For the CDR3, the DNA is TGTGCCAGCAGCTTAGCGCCTGGCAGAAAATACGAGCAGTACTTC. Amino acids: CASSLAPGRKYEQYF. Filled out from reference TRBV7-2 and TRBJ2-7, the complete variable domain reads GAGVSQSPSNKVTEKGKDVELRCDPISGHTALYWYRQSLGQGLEFLIYFQGNSAPDKSGLPSDRFSAERTGGSVSTLTIQRTQQEDSAVYLCASSLAPGRKYEQYFGPGTRLTVT.

The chain joins TRBV21-1 to TRBJ2-5; the D call of TRBD2 is as the table states it, not checked on the DNA. TRBV21-1 is designated a pseudogene. This CDR3 has 15 amino acids. The CDR3 coding sequence is TGTGCCAGCGGCCCTGGACTAGCGGGGTTGGAGACCCAGTACTTC. This codes for CASGPGLAGLETQYF.